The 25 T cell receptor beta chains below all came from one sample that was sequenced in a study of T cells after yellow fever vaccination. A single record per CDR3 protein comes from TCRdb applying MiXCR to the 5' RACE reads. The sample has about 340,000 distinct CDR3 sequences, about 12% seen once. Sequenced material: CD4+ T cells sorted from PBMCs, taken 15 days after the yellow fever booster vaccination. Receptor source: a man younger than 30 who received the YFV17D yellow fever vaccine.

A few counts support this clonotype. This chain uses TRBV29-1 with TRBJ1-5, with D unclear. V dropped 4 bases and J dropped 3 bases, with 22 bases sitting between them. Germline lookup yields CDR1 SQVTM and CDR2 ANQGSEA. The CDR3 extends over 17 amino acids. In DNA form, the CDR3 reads TGCAGCGTTGTGAAGAACATGTACAGTACCCTCAATCAGCCCCAGCATTTT. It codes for CSVVKNMYSTLNQPQHF.

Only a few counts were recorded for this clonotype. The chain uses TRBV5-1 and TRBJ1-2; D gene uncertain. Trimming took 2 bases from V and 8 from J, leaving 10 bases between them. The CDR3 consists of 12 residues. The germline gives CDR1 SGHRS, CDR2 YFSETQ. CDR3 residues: CASSFGLRGYTF. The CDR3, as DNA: TGCGCCAGCAGCTTCGGACTGAGGGGCTACACCTTC.

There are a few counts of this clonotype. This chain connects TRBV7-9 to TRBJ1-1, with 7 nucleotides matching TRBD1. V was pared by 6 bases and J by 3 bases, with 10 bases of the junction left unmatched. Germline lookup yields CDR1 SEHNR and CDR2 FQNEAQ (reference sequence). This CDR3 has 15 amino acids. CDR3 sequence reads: CASSNEGARDTEAFF. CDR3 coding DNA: TGTGCCAGCAGTAATGAGGGGGCAAGGGACACTGAAGCTTTCTTT.

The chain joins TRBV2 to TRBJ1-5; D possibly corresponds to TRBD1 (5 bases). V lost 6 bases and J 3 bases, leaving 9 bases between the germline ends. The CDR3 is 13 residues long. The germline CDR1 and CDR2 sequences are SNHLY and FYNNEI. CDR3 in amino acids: CASRPRVNQPQHF. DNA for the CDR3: TGTGCCAGCAGACCCAGGGTCAATCAGCCCCAGCATTTT.

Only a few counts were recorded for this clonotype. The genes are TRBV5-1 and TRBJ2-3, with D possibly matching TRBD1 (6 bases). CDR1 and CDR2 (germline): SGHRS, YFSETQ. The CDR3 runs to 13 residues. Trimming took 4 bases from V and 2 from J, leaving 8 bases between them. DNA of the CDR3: TGCGCCAGCAGCGGGGACAACACAGATACGCAGTATTTT. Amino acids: CASSGDNTDTQYF. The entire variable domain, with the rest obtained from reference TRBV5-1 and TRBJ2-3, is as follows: KAGVTQTPRYLIKTRGQQVTLSCSPISGHRSVSWYQQTPGQGLQFLFEYFSETQRNKGNFPGRFSGRQFSNSRSEMNVSTLELGDSALYLCASSGDNTDTQYFGPGTRLTVL.

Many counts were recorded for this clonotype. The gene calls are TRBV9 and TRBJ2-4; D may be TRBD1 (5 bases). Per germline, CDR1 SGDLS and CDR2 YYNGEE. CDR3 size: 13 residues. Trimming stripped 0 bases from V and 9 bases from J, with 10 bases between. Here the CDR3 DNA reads TGTGCCAGCAGCGTAGCCCAGGGAAGCATTCAGTACTTC. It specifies CASSVAQGSIQYF.

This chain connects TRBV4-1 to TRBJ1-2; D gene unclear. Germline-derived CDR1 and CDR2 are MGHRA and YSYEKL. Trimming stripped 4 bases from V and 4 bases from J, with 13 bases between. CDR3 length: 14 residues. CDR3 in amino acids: CASSPYQGRYGYTF. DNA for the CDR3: TGCGCCAGCAGCCCCTACCAAGGCCGCTATGGCTACACCTTC.

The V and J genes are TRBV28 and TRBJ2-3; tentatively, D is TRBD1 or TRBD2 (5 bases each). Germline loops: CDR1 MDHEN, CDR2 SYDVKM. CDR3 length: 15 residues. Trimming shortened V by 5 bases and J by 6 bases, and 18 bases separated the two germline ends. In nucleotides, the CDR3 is TGTGCCAGCAGTCCTCCGGGACGCAAGGGGGATACGCAGTATTTT. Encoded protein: CASSPPGRKGDTQYF.

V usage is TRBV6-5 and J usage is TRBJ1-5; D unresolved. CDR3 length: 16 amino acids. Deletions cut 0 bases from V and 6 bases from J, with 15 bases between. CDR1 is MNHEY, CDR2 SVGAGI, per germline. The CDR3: CASSYSKDLVAQPQHF. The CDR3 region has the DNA TGTGCCAGCAGTTACTCGAAGGATCTGGTGGCTCAGCCCCAGCATTTT.

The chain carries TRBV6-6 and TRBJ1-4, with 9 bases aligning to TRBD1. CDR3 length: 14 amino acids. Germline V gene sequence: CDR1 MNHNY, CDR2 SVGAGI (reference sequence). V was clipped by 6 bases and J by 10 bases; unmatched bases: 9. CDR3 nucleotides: TGTGCCAGCAGATCTCCGGGACAGGGAGGAAAACTGTTTTTT. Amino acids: CASRSPGQGGKLFF.

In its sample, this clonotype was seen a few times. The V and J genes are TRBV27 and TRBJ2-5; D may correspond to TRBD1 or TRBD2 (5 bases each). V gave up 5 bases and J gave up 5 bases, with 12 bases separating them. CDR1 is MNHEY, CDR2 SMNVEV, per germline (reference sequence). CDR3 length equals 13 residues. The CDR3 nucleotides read TGTGCCAGCAGTCCCTGGGGCGGGGAGACCCAGTACTTC. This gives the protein CASSPWGGETQYF.

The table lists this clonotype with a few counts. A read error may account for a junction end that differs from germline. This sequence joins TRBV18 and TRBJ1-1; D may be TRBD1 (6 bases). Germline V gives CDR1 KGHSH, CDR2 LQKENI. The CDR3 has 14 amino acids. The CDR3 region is CASSPTGRNTEAPF. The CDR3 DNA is TGTGCCAGCTCACCCACAGGGAGGAACACTGAAGCCCCCTTT.

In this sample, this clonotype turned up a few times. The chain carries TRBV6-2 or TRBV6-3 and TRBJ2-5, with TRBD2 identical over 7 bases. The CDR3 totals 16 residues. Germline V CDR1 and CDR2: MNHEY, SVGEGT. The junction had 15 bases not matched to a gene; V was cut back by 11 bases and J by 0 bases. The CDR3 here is CAANRGVAAYQETQYF. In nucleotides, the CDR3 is TGTGCCGCCAACCGGGGGGTAGCGGCGTACCAAGAGACCCAGTACTTC.

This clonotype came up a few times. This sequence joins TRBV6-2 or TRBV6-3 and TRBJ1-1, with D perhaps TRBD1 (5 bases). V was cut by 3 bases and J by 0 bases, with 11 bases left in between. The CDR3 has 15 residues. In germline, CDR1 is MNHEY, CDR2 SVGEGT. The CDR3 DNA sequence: TGTGCCAGCAGTTATGGGGCGGTGATGAACACTGAAGCTTTCTTT. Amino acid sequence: CASSYGAVMNTEAFF.

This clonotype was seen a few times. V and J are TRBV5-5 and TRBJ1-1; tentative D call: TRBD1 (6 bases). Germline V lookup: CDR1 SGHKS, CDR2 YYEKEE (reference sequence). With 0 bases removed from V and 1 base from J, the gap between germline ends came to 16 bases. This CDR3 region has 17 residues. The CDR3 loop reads CASSLVVGAFRNTEAFF. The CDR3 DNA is TGTGCCAGCAGCTTGGTCGTGGGGGCGTTTAGGAACACTGAAGCTTTCTTT.

CDR3 nucleotides: TGTGCCAGCAGCGGACAGGGGGAAGAGACCCAGTACTTC. The encoded protein is CASSGQGEETQYF. J is TRBJ2-5 and V is TRBV7-8; 10 bases fit TRBD1. There are 13 residues in the CDR3. Losses at the gene ends were 5 bases for V and 3 bases for J; bases not matched to a gene: 0. Germline assignment: CDR1 SGHVS and CDR2 FQNEAQ.

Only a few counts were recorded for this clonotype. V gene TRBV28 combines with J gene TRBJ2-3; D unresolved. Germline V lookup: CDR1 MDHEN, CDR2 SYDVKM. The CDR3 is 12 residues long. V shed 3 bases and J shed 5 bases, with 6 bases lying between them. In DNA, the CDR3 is TGTGCCAGCAGTTTCGTAGGAGATACGCAGTATTTT. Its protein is CASSFVGDTQYF.

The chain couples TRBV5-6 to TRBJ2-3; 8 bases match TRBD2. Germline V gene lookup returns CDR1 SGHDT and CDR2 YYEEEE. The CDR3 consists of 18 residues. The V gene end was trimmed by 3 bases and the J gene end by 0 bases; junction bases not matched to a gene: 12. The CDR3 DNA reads TGTGCCAGCAGCTCCCCTGCCTTGCGGGGGGCCAGCACAGATACGCAGTATTTT. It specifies CASSSPALRGASTDTQYF.

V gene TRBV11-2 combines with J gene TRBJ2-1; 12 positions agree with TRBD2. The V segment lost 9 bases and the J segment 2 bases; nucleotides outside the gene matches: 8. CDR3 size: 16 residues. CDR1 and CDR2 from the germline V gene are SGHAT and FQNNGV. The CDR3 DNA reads TGTGCCAGTCTGACTAGCGGGGGCGCCACCTACAATGAGCAGTTCTTC. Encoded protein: CASLTSGGATYNEQFF.

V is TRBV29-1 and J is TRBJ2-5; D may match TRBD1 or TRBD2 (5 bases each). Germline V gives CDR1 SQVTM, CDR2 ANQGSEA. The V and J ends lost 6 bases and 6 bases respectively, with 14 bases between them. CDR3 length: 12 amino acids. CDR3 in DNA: TGCAGCGTCGCGGGTCAGGGAAAGACCCAGTACTTC. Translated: CSVAGQGKTQYF.

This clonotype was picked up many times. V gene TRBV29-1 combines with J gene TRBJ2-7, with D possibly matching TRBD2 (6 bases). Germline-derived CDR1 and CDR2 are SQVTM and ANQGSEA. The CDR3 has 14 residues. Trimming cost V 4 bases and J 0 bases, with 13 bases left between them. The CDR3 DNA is TGCAGCGTTGGGAACGGGGGTCACTCCTACGAGCAGTACTTC. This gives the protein CSVGNGGHSYEQYF.

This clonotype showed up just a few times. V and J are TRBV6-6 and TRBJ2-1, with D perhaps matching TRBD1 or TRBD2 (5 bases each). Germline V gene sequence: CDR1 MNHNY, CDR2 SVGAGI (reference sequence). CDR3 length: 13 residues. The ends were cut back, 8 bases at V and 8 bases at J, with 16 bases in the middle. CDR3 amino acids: CASYHPEGHEQFF. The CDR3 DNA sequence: TGTGCCAGCTACCACCCCGAGGGGCATGAGCAGTTCTTC.

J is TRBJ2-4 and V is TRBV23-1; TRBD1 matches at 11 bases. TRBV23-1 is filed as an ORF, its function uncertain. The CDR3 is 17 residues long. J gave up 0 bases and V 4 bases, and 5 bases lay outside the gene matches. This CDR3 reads CASSPRTGGKAKNIQYF. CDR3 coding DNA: TGCGCCAGCAGTCCACGGACAGGGGGCAAAGCCAAAAACATTCAGTACTTC.

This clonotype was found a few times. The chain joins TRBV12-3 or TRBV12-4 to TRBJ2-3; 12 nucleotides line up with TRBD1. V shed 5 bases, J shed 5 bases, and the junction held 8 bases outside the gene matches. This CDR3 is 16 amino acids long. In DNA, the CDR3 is TGTGCCAGCAGTCTGGGGGACAGGGGGCGAGGAGATACGCAGTATTTT. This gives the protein CASSLGDRGRGDTQYF.

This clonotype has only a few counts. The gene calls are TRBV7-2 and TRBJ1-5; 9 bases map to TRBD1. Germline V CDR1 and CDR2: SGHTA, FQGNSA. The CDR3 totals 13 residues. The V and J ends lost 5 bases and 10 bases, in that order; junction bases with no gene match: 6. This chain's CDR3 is CASSPNTGGPQHF. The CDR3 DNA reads TGTGCCAGCAGCCCTAATACAGGGGGCCCCCAGCATTTT.